This record covers a single TCR beta chain. This clonotype is judged medium-sized (0.01 to 0.1%). Its antigen remains undetermined. The record has no base qualities; no much larger clone is one base away. The sample is drawn from a study of T cells in AML relapse after transplant (dated by TCRdb to between 2017 and 2020). Regarding the study in general: Remission controls were clinically matched patients who maintained long-term complete remission with more than 3 years of follow-up. Bone marrow collected about 1 year after HSCT from patients who maintained complete remission served as the remission samples. This retrospective study examined inhibitory receptor expression and TCR repertoires of bone marrow T cells in patients who received allogeneic HSCT for myeloid malignancy. General conclusions and limits of the study: Very few samples underpinned the TCR repertoire comparisons, and for unsorted bone marrow each group had only a few individuals.

From cysteine to phenylalanine, the CDR3 is 14 amino acids long. The CDR3 DNA has 42 bases and is translated from base 1. The V end gives up 6 bases and the J end 5 bases, leaving 7 bases in the junction not matched to a gene. CDR1 ENHRY and CDR2 SYGVKD are derived from the germline V gene. To prepare the library, PCR was applied. TCR alpha and beta chains were amplified from RNA with a modified RACE PCR protocol rather than multiplex PCR. The libraries were sequenced on an Illumina MiSeq, and sample-specific barcode combinations were used to demultiplex the raw reads. The paper's processing steps were these. MiXCR software was used to identify TCR clonotypes from the sequencing reads. The raw public reads went through TCRdb reprocessing: fastp at Q25, MiXCR clone calling, in-frame beta chains kept. Merged by CDR3 protein, the rows form single entries marked with the most common genes and DNA. Here the V and J calls rest on TCRdb's processing, not on the authors' analysis. This sample lists under 4,000 distinct CDR3 sequences; around a tenth were detected once. About 34% of the sample lies in the top ten.

This receptor chain uses TRBV10-3 and TRBJ2-1; TRBD2 matches 7 bases in the middle. This material consisted of bone marrow, either the whole sample or a sorted T cell fraction (not recorded which), taken in complete remission. The source is a human donor who had a stem cell transplant for acute myeloid leukemia. Post transplant, some T cells may arise from the graft donor. The bases read TGTGCCATCAGGGAGCGCGGGAGTAACAATGAGCAGTTCTTC. It specifies CAIRERGSNNEQFF.